The 3 T cell receptor beta chains given below trace back to one sample, sequenced in a study of shared clonotypes between healthy human individuals. Sequencing was performed with immunoSEQ multiplex PCR; in TCRdb, only in-frame clones are kept and a portion is missing. The sample contains about 2.4 million clones, around nine tenths of which appear only once. Sample: naive CD4+ T cells sorted from blood. The subset: CD45RA+ positively selected. The origin of the receptors is a man between 18 and 29 years old in good health.

The gene calls are TRBV10-2 and TRBJ1-5, with D tentatively TRBD1 (6 bases). This CDR3 region has 14 residues. Germline values: CDR1 WSHSY, CDR2 SAAADI. V was cut by 3 bases and J by 5 bases, with 11 bases left in between. The CDR3 protein is CASSERAGDQPQHF. As DNA, the CDR3 is TGCGCCAGCAGTGAAAGGGCAGGGGATCAGCCCCAGCATTTT.

Only one count was recorded for this clone. Different DNA sequences within this sample yield the same CDR3. CDR3 region: CASSLVGQDYGYTF. CDR3 bases: TGTGCCAGCAGCTTAGTCGGTCAGGACTATGGCTACACCTTC. The chain joins TRBV7-2 to TRBJ1-2; unclear D gene. CDR3 length: 14 amino acids. Germline-derived CDR1 and CDR2 are SGHTA and FQGNSA. The germline V and J ends were trimmed by 1 base and 3 bases, with 9 bases remaining between them.

The genes are TRBV5-1 and TRBJ2-1, with D unclear. Germline assignment: CDR1 SGHRS and CDR2 YFSETQ. V lost 7 bases to trimming and J lost 7 bases, with 15 bases between them. The CDR3 covers 13 residues. The CDR3 is CASAPANGNEQFF. Written as DNA, the CDR3 is TGCGCCAGCGCCCCAGCGAATGGGAATGAGCAGTTCTTC. The variable domain in full, completed from reference TRBV5-1 and TRBJ2-1, reads KAGVTQTPRYLIKTRGQQVTLSCSPISGHRSVSWYQQTPGQGLQFLFEYFSETQRNKGNFPGRFSGRQFSNSRSEMNVSTLELGDSALYLCASAPANGNEQFFGPGTRLTVL.